The sequence of this TCR beta chain was determined in a study of blood T cell repertoires in COVID-19. Study-wide background: Italy, Spain and the United States were the sources of the convalescent and acute COVID-19 samples. PBMCs, B-cell-depleted T cells, or T cells were the source of the cDNA or gDNA that made up the material.

Authors' processing steps: From reference gene primer amplification, estimates of nucleated cell counts were derived. Profiled with immunoSEQ multiplex PCR; TCRdb holds only in-frame clones, not every one. V, J and clone size derive from that table, while D and trimming were established from the DNA sequence. The table has 200,000 to 250,000 clones, around 80% seen once; the top ten hold 1.5% to 2%. The CDR3 has 16 amino acids. The trim removed 3 bases at V and 7 bases at J, leaving 13 bases unmatched. CDR1 is MDHEN, CDR2 SYDVKM, per germline. This chain joins TRBV28 and TRBJ1-1, with 8 positions matching TRBD1. The source is a woman at least 80 years old with acute or convalescent COVID-19. Material for sequencing was peripheral blood. This chain's CDR3 is CASSFHRGDLRVEAFF. In DNA, the CDR3 is TGTGCCAGCAGTTTCCACAGGGGGGATTTAAGGGTTGAAGCTTTCTTT.